The rows below give T cell receptor beta chains drawn from one sample of a study of T cell repertoires in cytomegalovirus infection. TCRdb fed the reads into MiXCR, producing one record per CDR3 protein. The sample shows some 220,000 distinct CDR3 sequences, approximately 13% of them seen only once. Sequenced: PBMCs. These receptors were obtained from a human donor in good health (CMV status not recorded). Some clones in this sample may be carry-over from other donors' samples. Both conserved end residues are part of each CDR3. The order of the fields is D gene, clone size, J gene, V gene, CDR3 protein, CDR3 DNA. D genes are given only for firm matches. The size field is filled for only some rows; it gives once, few, many or a size class.

NA | NA | TRBJ1-6 | TRBV5-4 | CASSSRASSYNSPLHF | TGTGCCAGCAGCTCCAGGGCTAGCTCCTATAATTCACCCCTCCACTTT
TRBD2 | many | TRBJ2-7 | TRBV7-8 | CASSPRAAGEAYEQYF | TGTGCCAGCAGCCCCAGGGCGGCGGGAGAAGCCTACGAGCAGTACTTC
TRBD1 | few | TRBJ2-7 | TRBV11-2 | CASSRTGTGFDEQYF | TGTGCCAGCAGCAGAACCGGGACAGGGTTCGACGAGCAGTACTTC
TRBD2 | many | TRBJ2-3 | TRBV5-1 | CASSLMGGSPSTDTQYF | TGCGCCAGCAGCTTGATGGGCGGGAGCCCAAGCACAGATACGCAGTATTTT
TRBD1 | many | TRBJ1-3 | TRBV7-2 | CASRGTAISGNTIYF | TGTGCCAGCAGAGGGACAGCGATCTCTGGAAACACCATATATTTT
TRBD2 | few | TRBJ2-1 | TRBV2 | CASRTSGAYNEQFF | TGTGCCAGCAGGACTAGCGGAGCGTACAATGAGCAGTTCTTC
TRBD1 | few | TRBJ2-7 | TRBV5-1 | CASSLGQGKAYEQYF | TGCGCCAGCAGCCTTGGACAGGGTAAGGCTTACGAGCAGTACTTC
NA | few | TRBJ1-2 | TRBV3-1 | CASSPDNRDNYGYTF | TGTGCCAGCAGCCCAGATAACAGGGACAACTATGGCTACACCTTC
NA | many | TRBJ2-3 | TRBV28 | CASSPPTGDTQYF | TGTGCCAGCAGTCCCCCGACTGGAGATACGCAGTATTTT
NA | NA | TRBJ2-3 | TRBV28 | CASSSLIRTQFTDTQYF | TGTGCCAGCAGTTCACTGATCCGGACCCAGTTCACAGATACGCAGTATTTT
NA | many | TRBJ1-5 | TRBV28 | CASSLEGAGNQPQHF | TGTGCCAGCAGTTTGGAAGGGGCAGGCAATCAGCCCCAGCATTTT
NA | few | TRBJ2-7 | TRBV28 | CASSPTRGSSYEQYF | TGTGCCAGCAGTCCTACCAGGGGAAGCTCCTACGAGCAGTACTTC
TRBD2 | NA | TRBJ2-3 | TRBV5-5 | CASSLASGGARDTQYF | TGTGCCAGCAGCTTGGCCAGCGGGGGGGCCAGAGATACGCAGTATTTT
NA | NA | TRBJ1-2 | TRBV20-1 | CSARESGGARGYTF | TGCAGTGCTAGAGAGTCCGGAGGGGCTCGGGGCTACACCTTC
NA | many | TRBJ2-7 | TRBV19 | CASSIGGGVSYEQYF | TGTGCCAGTAGTATAGGAGGGGGTGTCTCCTACGAGCAGTACTTC
NA | many | TRBJ2-1 | TRBV7-9 | CASSPLGPRHNEQFF | TGTGCCAGCAGCCCCTTGGGTCCCCGACACAATGAGCAGTTCTTC
TRBD1 | many | TRBJ2-3 | TRBV6-1 | CASRATRQGAQRSTDTQYF | TGTGCCAGCAGGGCTACGCGACAGGGGGCTCAGCGGTCCACAGATACGCAGTATTTT
TRBD2 | few | TRBJ2-7 | TRBV5-1 | CASSFLAGDEQYF | TGCGCCAGCAGCTTTCTAGCGGGAGACGAGCAGTACTTC
NA | many | TRBJ1-5 | TRBV12-3/TRBV12-4 | CASSFGVGDPQPQHF | TGTGCCAGCAGTTTTGGAGTTGGGGACCCTCAGCCCCAGCATTTT
NA | many | TRBJ1-2 | TRBV28 | CASSLGVTLSRYGYTF | TGTGCCAGCAGTTTGGGGGTGACTCTGAGCCGCTATGGCTACACCTTC
NA | few | TRBJ1-3 | TRBV11-2 | CASSTSGEKNTIYF | TGTGCCAGCAGTACTTCAGGGGAAAAAAACACCATATATTTT
NA | many | TRBJ2-3 | TRBV20-1 | CSTTPGTTTDTQYF | TGCAGTACAACCCCCGGGACAACCACAGATACGCAGTATTTT
NA | many | TRBJ2-3 | TRBV7-2 | CASSFDVRDTQYF | TGTGCCAGCAGCTTCGACGTCCGGGATACGCAGTATTTT
TRBD2 | many | TRBJ2-7 | TRBV12-3/TRBV12-4 | CASSLGTSGTPYEQYF | TGTGCCAGCAGTTTGGGGACTAGCGGGACTCCCTACGAGCAGTACTTC